This T cell receptor beta chain stems from a study of CD8+ T cells in alopecia areata. Treatment here: oral pan-JAK inhibitor, 5-10 mg twice daily. The CDR3 is 13 amino acids. From germline, CDR1 is MGHRA and CDR2 YSYEKL. J lost 8 bases, V lost 5 bases, and 7 bases had no gene match. The sequencing template was cDNA reverse transcribed from extracted RNA. The table came from immunoSEQ multiplex PCR; TCRdb's copy has only in-frame clones and leaves some out. The sample shows fewer than 250,000 clones, roughly two fifths of them seen only once. The chain recombines TRBV4-1 with TRBJ1-2; 8 bases agree with TRBD1. This sequence originates from a human donor with alopecia areata. The source was CD4+ T cells sorted from blood, collected around week 34, from a patient treated with tofacitinib. The CDR3 reads CASSIGQGWGYTF. In DNA form, the CDR3 reads TGCGCCAGCAGCATTGGACAGGGTTGGGGCTACACCTTC.